This T cell receptor beta chain was retrieved from a study of blood T cells in healthy people across ages (dated by TCRdb to about 2015). Concerning the study at large: Template switching captured roughly one uniquely barcoded TCR beta cDNA molecule per two T cells in model experiments. To avoid experimental bias, donors of different ages were randomly spread across the sequencing lanes. Using deep sequencing normalized with unique cDNA molecular identifiers, the study measured how TCR beta repertoire diversity changes with age. The donors were divided into four age groups: young (average about 15 years), middle-aged (approximately 39), aged (about 62) and long-lived (about 80). The study analyzed two additional independent replicas of 1 million unique cDNA reads from the same blood draw for two donors, one aged 18 to 29 and one aged 80 or older.

The donors were around 39 Caucasian individuals from Russia, aged roughly 6 to 100 years, who were systemically healthy. About 10 milliliters of peripheral blood were drawn from each donor into EDTA-treated Vacutainer tubes. PBMCs were isolated by Ficoll-Paque density-gradient centrifugation, with at least 6 million obtained per sample. Trizol reagent was used to extract total RNA from PBMCs, with at least 5 micrograms per sample. The percentages of naive CD45RAhigh/CD27high T cells were determined by flow cytometry on a PBMC aliquot from every donor. Overall study results and their limits: Because profiling used bulk unsorted PBMCs, naive and antigen-experienced compartments could not be compared conclusively. As age increased, observed TCR beta diversity per million T cells dropped in a roughly linear way, and a significant reduction was already evident by age 40. Total diversity estimates from one million sequenced T cells were considered lower bounds and underestimates. Compared with the aged group, the long-lived group had more naive CD4+ T cells, fewer expanded clones and increased TCR diversity, a pattern suggesting age selection. Because donor CMV infection status was unknown, age-related changes in expanded clonotypes were potentially confounded. There was a strong correlation between observed TCR beta diversity and the percentage of naive T cells measured by flow cytometry.

About this clonotype: Its antigen specificity is not known. No base quality values were provided; no much bigger clone lies one nucleotide off.

The method behind the library was 5' RACE. Sequencing used an Illumina HiSeq 2500. A second roughly 6 to 11 cycle PCR used a sample-barcoded 5' primer and a J-beta primer mix. Each TCR beta cDNA molecule received a unique molecular identifier from a template-switch 5' adaptor carrying 12 random nucleotides. Each sample yielded at least 2.5 million CDR3-containing paired-end reads. First-strand cDNA synthesis was performed from all RNA using the Mint cDNA synthesis kit, with priming by a TRBC-specific oligonucleotide. Following uracil-DNA glycosylase treatment, a first 18-cycle PCR with universal primers M1SS and BC2_uni_R was performed on all cDNA. From the authors' description of their analysis: Each sample was normalized by randomly selecting 1 million high-quality reads, each carrying a distinct molecular identifier. Reads sharing molecular identifiers were discarded rather than binned into consensus sequences. CDR3 identification, clonotype clustering and error correction used MiTCR with a Q25 quality threshold and the strictest error-elimination algorithm. A nonparametric unseen species model with Euler transformation was used to estimate a lower bound on total TCR beta diversity. The public reads were reprocessed in TCRdb via fastp at Q25 and MiXCR, keeping in-frame beta chains. All rows with the same CDR3 protein become a single entry with the most common DNA and genes. Here the V and J calls rest on TCRdb's processing, not on the authors' analysis. In this sample the table shows 850,000 to 1,100,000 distinct CDR3 sequences, around two fifths of which occur a single time. The leading ten clones occupy roughly 13% of the sample.

The sequencing input was blood. The TCR was taken from a man aged 18-30 years in good health.

The DNA reads as follows: TGTGCCAGCAGTTACTACAGGGTCGATCAGCCCCAGCATTTT. This encodes CASSYYRVDQPQHF. Here the chain combines TRBV6-6 and TRBJ1-5; the D gene is perhaps TRBD1, from 6 matching bases. The germline ends are 9 bases apart after V is trimmed by 1 base and J by 5 bases. The CDR3 holds 14 amino acids from the cysteine to the phenylalanine. Here the CDR3 DNA is all that survives: 42 bases in frame from base 1. CDR1 MNHNY and CDR2 SVGAGI are derived from the germline V gene (reference sequence).